This is a list of T cell receptor beta chains from one sample in a study of post-analysis software for immune sequencing data. TCRdb called the PCR reads again in MiXCR, with one record for every CDR3 protein. The data hold under 200,000 distinct CDR3 sequences, with approximately 35% observed a single time. The source was blood, collected after autologous hematopoietic stem cell transplantation. The receptors derive from a girl aged 10-17 years with multiple sclerosis. Both conserved end residues are part of each CDR3. D genes are given only for firm matches. Some rows have no size entry. The others give once, few or many, or a class for an expanded clone.

j_call v_call clone_size d_call cdr3_nt cdr3_aa
TRBJ2-1 TRBV28 many TRBD2 TGTGCCGGGGGGACTAGCGGGAGGATAGAGCAGTTCTTC CAGGTSGRIEQFF
TRBJ2-7 TRBV5-5 few . TGTGCCAGCAGCTCAACCTTCGGACGGGGAGTTGGGACCTACGAGCAGTACTTC CASSSTFGRGVGTYEQYF
TRBJ2-7 TRBV4-2 many TRBD2 TGTGCCAGCAGCCAAGATTCTCCGCTAGCGGGCTTTTACGAGCAGTACTTC CASSQDSPLAGFYEQYF
TRBJ2-1 TRBV6-2/TRBV6-3 . TRBD2 TGTGCCAGCAGTACCTTTAGCGGGAGTAGAAATGAGCAGTTCTTC CASSTFSGSRNEQFF
TRBJ2-1 TRBV6-6 few TRBD2 TGTGCCAGCAGTTTCCTACTAGCGGGAGAGCTCAATGAGCAGTTCTTC CASSFLLAGELNEQFF
TRBJ2-3 TRBV20-1 few . TGCAGTGCTCAGGGGTCTGGCACAGATACGCAGTATTTT CSAQGSGTDTQYF
TRBJ2-6 TRBV12-3/TRBV12-4 . . TGTGCCAGCCGGGTGAGCTCTGGGGCCAACGTCCTGACTTTC CASRVSSGANVLTF
TRBJ2-7 TRBV7-2 . . TGTGCCAGCAGCTTAGAGGCAGGGGCCGGCTACGAGCAGTACTTC CASSLEAGAGYEQYF
TRBJ2-7 TRBV20-1 few TRBD2 TGCAGTCGAGGGACTAGCGGGTTCCCCTACGAGCAGTACTTC CSRGTSGFPYEQYF
TRBJ2-5 TRBV12-3/TRBV12-4 few TRBD1 TGTGCCAGCAGTTTAGCGTGGGGACAGGGAACACTGGGGGGGATGGAGACCCAGTACTTC CASSLAWGQGTLGGMETQYF
TRBJ2-7 TRBV20-1 . . TGCAGTGCTGGGGGACGGCCCACCTACGAGCAGTACTTC CSAGGRPTYEQYF
TRBJ2-5 TRBV29-1 many TRBD2 TGCAGCGTTGAAGGCGGGGGGGGGCAAGAGACCCAGTACTTC CSVEGGGGQETQYF
TRBJ2-5 TRBV2 . . TGTGCCAGCAGGGACTCGGCAGCGACCCAGTACTTC CASRDSAATQYF
TRBJ2-3 TRBV20-1 . TRBD2 TGCAGTGCTAGAGATCTCATGCGGGGGGCAGATACGCAGTATTTT CSARDLMRGADTQYF
TRBJ1-1 TRBV7-9 . . TGTGCCAGCAGCTCCCGGGCCAAAGGCCCTGAAGCTTTCTTT CASSSRAKGPEAFF
TRBJ2-5 TRBV5-1 many TRBD1 TGCGCCAGCAGCCAAGGACAGGGTGACTTGGAGACCCAGTACTTC CASSQGQGDLETQYF
TRBJ2-1 TRBV6-2/TRBV6-3 . . TGTGCCAGCAGTTCCCAGGAGCGGCTTCGAACCTACAATGAGCAGTTCTTC CASSSQERLRTYNEQFF
TRBJ1-2 TRBV10-3 few TRBD1 TGTGCCATCAGTGAGTCGGTCGGGACAGCCTATGGCTACACCTTC CAISESVGTAYGYTF
TRBJ1-1 TRBV9 . TRBD1 TGTGCCAGCAGCGTCGATGGACAGGGGAACACTGAAGCTTTCTTT CASSVDGQGNTEAFF
TRBJ1-2 TRBV5-1 . TRBD1 TGCGCCAGCAGCACCCCGGGACAGAAATCCCACTACACCTTC CASSTPGQKSHYTF
TRBJ1-2 TRBV5-5 . . TGTGCCAGCAGCCCCGCCCCGACGGGCTACACCTTC CASSPAPTGYTF
TRBJ2-7 TRBV27 . TRBD1 TGTGCCAGCAGCCTGCCGGACAGGGGCGGCGAGCAGTACTTC CASSLPDRGGEQYF
TRBJ1-1 TRBV29-1 . . TGCAGCGTTGATGGGGGAGGGTGGACTGAAGCTTTCTTT CSVDGGGWTEAFF
TRBJ2-7 TRBV7-9 . TRBD1 TGTGCCAGCAGCCCAAGGACAGGGAGCTCCTACGAGCAGTACTTC CASSPRTGSSYEQYF
TRBJ2-3 TRBV7-3 . . TGTGCCAGCAGCTTAAGTACCAGCGTCTCAGATACGCAGTATTTT CASSLSTSVSDTQYF
TRBJ2-7 TRBV7-8 . TRBD1 TGTGCCAGCAGCTTACACAGGGGAGCCAGCTACGAGCAGTACTTC CASSLHRGASYEQYF
TRBJ2-3 TRBV20-1 many . TGCAGTGTCAATACCCGGATAGCCACAGATACGCAGTATTTT CSVNTRIATDTQYF
TRBJ2-7 TRBV27 . . TGTGCCAGCAGGGTGGGGGGCTCCTACGAGCAGTACTTC CASRVGGSYEQYF
TRBJ2-4 TRBV6-2/TRBV6-3 . TRBD2 TGTGCCAGCAGCCGTCCCACCTCGACTAGCGCTCCTATTCAGTACTTC CASSRPTSTSAPIQYF
TRBJ2-5 TRBV29-1 few . TGCAGCGCCCTACCGGACATTGGGGGGACCCAGTACTTC CSALPDIGGTQYF
TRBJ2-7 TRBV5-1 few TRBD1 TGCGCCAGCACCCCGGGGACAGGACCATACGAGCAGTACTTC CASTPGTGPYEQYF
TRBJ2-7 TRBV6-6 . TRBD1 TGTGCCAGCAGTTACTCGACAGGGGCCCCCTACGAGCAGTACTTC CASSYSTGAPYEQYF
TRBJ2-5 TRBV3-1 . . TGTGCCAGCAGCTTGCACACCCTCCGGGACAACCAAGAGACCCAGTACTTC CASSLHTLRDNQETQYF
TRBJ2-5 TRBV7-9 . TRBD1 TGTGCCAGCAGACAGGGGCTCGGTAGAGAGACCCAGTACTTC CASRQGLGRETQYF
TRBJ1-1 TRBV30 . . TGTGCCTGGAGTGGACGGAGGAACACTGAAGCTTTCTTT CAWSGRRNTEAFF